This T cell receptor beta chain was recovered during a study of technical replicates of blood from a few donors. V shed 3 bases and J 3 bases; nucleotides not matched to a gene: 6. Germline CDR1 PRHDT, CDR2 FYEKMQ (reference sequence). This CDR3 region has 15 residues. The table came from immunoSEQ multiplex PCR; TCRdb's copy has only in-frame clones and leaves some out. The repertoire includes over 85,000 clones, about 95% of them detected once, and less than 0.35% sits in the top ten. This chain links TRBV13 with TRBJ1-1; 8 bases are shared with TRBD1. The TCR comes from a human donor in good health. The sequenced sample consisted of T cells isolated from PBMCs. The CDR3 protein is CASSLAGQEYTEAFF. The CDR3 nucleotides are TGTGCCAGCAGCTTGGCGGGACAGGAATACACTGAAGCTTTCTTT.